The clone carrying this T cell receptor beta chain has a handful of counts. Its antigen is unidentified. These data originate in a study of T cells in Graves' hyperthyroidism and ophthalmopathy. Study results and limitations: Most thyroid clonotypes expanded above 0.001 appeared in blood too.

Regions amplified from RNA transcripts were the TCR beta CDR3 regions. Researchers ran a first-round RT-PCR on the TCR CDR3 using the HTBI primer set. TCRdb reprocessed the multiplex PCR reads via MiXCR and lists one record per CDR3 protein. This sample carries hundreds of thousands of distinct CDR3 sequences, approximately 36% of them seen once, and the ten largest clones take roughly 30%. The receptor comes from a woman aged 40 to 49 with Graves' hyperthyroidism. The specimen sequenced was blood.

CDR3 in DNA: TGTGCCAGCAACGACAGGCCCTCGAACACTGAAGCTTTCTTT. Protein: CASNDRPSNTEAFF. This chain links TRBV2 with TRBJ1-1, with D perhaps TRBD1 (6 bases). Germline CDR1 reads SNHLY; CDR2 reads FYNNEI. With 7 bases removed from V and 1 base from J, the gap between germline ends came to 13 bases. CDR3 length equals 14 residues.